These 2 T cell receptor beta chains originate from one sample sequenced in a study of beta chain features in type 1 diabetes. Study outcomes and limitations: Shorter TCRB CDR3s, moderately but significantly so, marked every one of the four CD4+ subsets in Type 1 diabetes patients.

The isolated RNA, all of it, was reverse transcribed, so expressed TCRB transcripts were what got sequenced. Some clones are missing from TCRdb's copy, which holds only in-frame ones; the method was immunoSEQ multiplex PCR. Among hundreds of thousands of clones listed, over 10% were seen once. These receptors are not linked to any known antigen. Sequenced sample: naive CD4+ T cells from blood. These receptors all come from a man between 18 and 29 years old with type 1 diabetes.

This clone was recorded a few times. V is TRBV6-5 and J is TRBJ2-2, with D uncertain. The CDR3 consists of 12 residues. The germline V and J ends were trimmed by 6 bases and 4 bases, with 6 bases remaining between them. Per germline, CDR1 MNHEY and CDR2 SVGAGI. The CDR3 reads CASSFLTGELFF. CDR3 coding DNA: TGTGCCAGCAGCTTCCTCACCGGGGAGCTGTTTTTT.

This clone was seen a few times. The chain has TRBV29-1 and TRBJ1-4; 9 nucleotides line up with TRBD1. V lost 4 bases to trimming and J lost 7 bases; unmatched junction nucleotides: 4. The CDR3 has 13 amino acids. CDR1 is SQVTM, CDR2 ANQGSEA, per germline. The CDR3 DNA sequence: TGCAGCGTTGGACAGGGGGGAGGTGAAAAACTGTTTTTT. This translates into CSVGQGGGEKLFF.